Presented here are 22 T cell receptor beta chains from one specimen sequenced in a study of cytomegalovirus exposure and HLA in healthy donors. The PCR used 60 Vbeta and 13 Jbeta primers. Some clones are missing from TCRdb's copy, which holds only in-frame ones; the method was immunoSEQ multiplex PCR. This table has under 200,000 clones, about three quarters appearing once. Sequenced material: PBMCs. These receptors all stem from a woman in her thirties in good health and CMV-seronegative.

This chain links TRBV13 with TRBJ2-1; no clear D. Trimming removed 4 bases from V and 7 bases from J, with 14 bases in between. The CDR3 runs to 14 residues. Germline V gene lookup returns CDR1 PRHDT and CDR2 FYEKMQ (reference sequence). The CDR3 DNA follows: TGTGCCAGCAGCTCTCTAGTGTTGGCTAATGAGCAGTTCTTC. Protein sequence: CASSSLVLANEQFF.

CDR3 loop: CASSERRGNTGELFF. Here the CDR3 DNA reads TGTGCCAGCAGTGAACGGAGGGGAAACACCGGGGAGCTGTTTTTT. The chain combines TRBV6-1 with TRBJ2-2; D perhaps matches TRBD2 (6 bases). Trimming took off 2 bases at V and 2 bases at J, with 9 bases between the two ends. Germline values: CDR1 MNHNS, CDR2 SASEGT. The CDR3 length is 15 residues.

The chain couples TRBV6-6 to TRBJ2-5; a weak D match, TRBD1 (6 bases). With the DNA end fitting TRBJ2-7 better, the J assignment may be wrong. The CDR3 length is 12 residues. Germline V gene lookup returns CDR1 MNHNY and CDR2 SVGAGI (reference sequence). In nucleotides, the CDR3 is TGTGCCAGCAGTTCCAGGGGCAGCGAGCAGTACTTC. Protein product: CASSSRGSEQYF.

The chain joins TRBV28 to TRBJ1-2, with TRBD1 matching over 7 bases. V shed 4 bases and J 6 bases; nucleotides not matched to a gene: 8. CDR1 is MDHEN, CDR2 SYDVKM, per germline. The CDR3 is 14 residues long. Here the CDR3 reads CASSSTGRNNGYTF. The DNA for the CDR3 is TGTGCCAGCAGTTCGACAGGGAGGAATAATGGCTACACCTTC.

The chain recombines TRBV4-1 with TRBJ2-1; D uncertain. V lost 1 base and J lost 2, with 12 bases in between. Germline values: CDR1 MGHRA, CDR2 YSYEKL. CDR3 length: 16 residues. Written as DNA, the CDR3 is TGCGCCAGCAGCCAAGTCAACTTAGTGGCCTACAATGAGCAGTTCTTC. Protein: CASSQVNLVAYNEQFF.

J is TRBJ1-2 and V is TRBV2; no reliable D call. This CDR3 comprises 14 residues. CDR1 and CDR2 from the germline V gene are SNHLY and FYNNEI. V was shortened by 0 bases and J by 8 bases, with 13 bases between the two germline ends. For the CDR3, the DNA is TGTGCCAGCAGTGAAGCGCCGGGGAGGCGCGGCTACACCTTC. Residues: CASSEAPGRRGYTF.

This clone came up a few times. This chain links TRBV7-9 with TRBJ2-7; D may be TRBD1 (5 bases). This CDR3 comprises 14 residues. The V and J ends lost 5 bases and 3 bases respectively, with 14 bases between them. The V gene's germline CDR1 is SEHNR and CDR2 FQNEAQ (reference sequence). In nucleotides, the CDR3 is TGTGCCAGCAGCCCGCTGATGGGGCTCTACGAGCAGTACTTC. This gives the protein CASSPLMGLYEQYF.

This chain uses TRBV7-9 with TRBJ2-2; D remains ambiguous. The CDR3 has 14 residues. From germline, CDR1 is SEHNR and CDR2 FQNEAQ (reference sequence). V lost 0 bases and J lost 7, with 9 bases in between. CDR3 DNA sequence: TGTGCCAGCAGCTTAGCGCCGAGAATCGGGGAGCTGTTTTTT. As protein: CASSLAPRIGELFF.

The chain employs TRBV4-1 and TRBJ1-1; 7 nucleotides agree with TRBD1. Germline values: CDR1 MGHRA, CDR2 YSYEKL. The CDR3 contains 15 residues. Germline trimming cut 0 bases from V and 5 bases from J; bases unmatched to any gene: 6. CDR3 DNA sequence: TGCGCCAGCAGCCAAGAGAAGGGGGCTAAAACTGAAGCTTTCTTT. Encoded protein: CASSQEKGAKTEAFF.

This clone appeared a few times. The rearrangement links TRBV4-3 to TRBJ2-7; D may be TRBD2 (6 bases). V lost 0 bases and J lost 5, with 14 bases in between. Germline CDR1 is LGHNA and CDR2 is YSLEER. The CDR3 loop spans 15 amino acids. The chain's CDR3 is CASSQENLAYHEQYF. The CDR3 DNA follows: TGCGCCAGCAGCCAAGAGAACCTAGCGTACCACGAGCAGTACTTC.

The rearrangement links TRBV5-1 to TRBJ2-5; the D is unclear. The CDR3 spans 14 residues. Trimming left V 0 bases short and J 5 bases short, with 11 bases between. Looked up from germline, CDR1 is SGHRS and CDR2 is YFSETQ. The CDR3 coding sequence is TGCGCCAGCAGCTTGGAGGATAGCCGGGAGACCCAGTACTTC. Amino acids: CASSLEDSRETQYF.

The chain uses TRBV6-5 and TRBJ1-2, with D tentatively TRBD1 (5 bases). Trimming removed 7 bases from V and 0 bases from J, with 12 bases in between. The CDR3 length is 14 residues. Germline assignment: CDR1 MNHEY and CDR2 SVGAGI. The CDR3 DNA reads TGTGCCAGCACCGACAGCCACGCTAACTATGGCTACACCTTC. Translated: CASTDSHANYGYTF.

This clone was detected a few times. The chain couples TRBV30 to TRBJ2-2; 11 bases align to TRBD1. The CDR3 totals 15 residues. The V gene end was trimmed by 3 bases and the J gene end by 7 bases; junction bases not matched to a gene: 7. Germline V gene lookup returns CDR1 GTSNPN and CDR2 SVGIG (reference sequence). The DNA of the CDR3 is TGTGCCTGGAGCCCCCGGACAGGGGGCTTCGGGGAGCTGTTTTTT. As protein: CAWSPRTGGFGELFF.

This clone was counted a single time. The rearrangement links TRBV2 to TRBJ1-1; D not certain. The CDR3 totals 15 residues. Germline CDR1 SNHLY, CDR2 FYNNEI. Trimming shortened V by 3 bases and J by 0 bases, and 11 bases separated the two germline ends. As DNA, the CDR3 is TGTGCCAGCAGTGACGTAGGGAGCATGAACACTGAAGCTTTCTTT. It codes for CASSDVGSMNTEAFF.

This chain links TRBV9 with TRBJ1-1; 12 nucleotides align to TRBD1. Germline-derived CDR1 and CDR2 are SGDLS and YYNGEE. V lost 3 bases, J lost 4 bases, and 7 bases stayed unmatched. The CDR3 runs 16 residues. The CDR3 loop reads CASSAGTGGSGTEAFF. The CDR3 DNA sequence: TGTGCCAGCAGCGCCGGGACAGGGGGCAGCGGCACTGAAGCTTTCTTT.

The CDR3 protein is CAWSVLGAGGGTEAFF. Here the CDR3 DNA reads TGTGCCTGGAGTGTACTTGGAGCAGGGGGCGGAACTGAAGCTTTCTTT. J is TRBJ1-1 and V is TRBV30, with 8 bases fitting TRBD1. Germline lookup yields CDR1 GTSNPN and CDR2 SVGIG (reference sequence). The junction had 11 bases not matched to a gene; V was cut back by 0 bases and J by 5 bases. This CDR3 region has 16 residues.

This chain connects TRBV28 to TRBJ1-2, with D tentatively TRBD1 (5 bases). V was clipped by 4 bases and J by 2 bases, with 8 bases between them. Germline lookup yields CDR1 MDHEN and CDR2 SYDVKM. The length of the CDR3 is 13 residues. The CDR3 sequence is CASSWGVNYGYTF. CDR3 nucleotide sequence: TGTGCCAGCAGTTGGGGGGTAAACTATGGCTACACCTTC.

The chain employs TRBV19 and TRBJ2-7; 8 bases fit TRBD2. This CDR3 region has 15 residues. The germline gives CDR1 LNHDA, CDR2 SQIVND (reference sequence). Losses at the gene ends were 5 bases for V and 0 bases for J; bases not matched to a gene: 6. CDR3 nucleotide sequence: TGTGCCAGTAGTTATAGCGGGGCCCTCTCCTACGAGCAGTACTTC. Its protein product is CASSYSGALSYEQYF. The variable domain in full, with the rest retrieved from reference TRBV19 and TRBJ2-7, is DGGITQSPKYLFRKEGQNVTLSCEQNLNHDAMYWYRQDPGQGLRLIYYSQIVNDFQKGDIAEGYSVSREKKESFPLTVTSAQKNPTAFYLCASSYSGALSYEQYFGPGTRLTVT.

The genes are TRBV29-1 and TRBJ1-5, with D perhaps matching TRBD1 (5 bases). V dropped 5 bases and J dropped 3 bases, with 8 bases sitting between them. The CDR3 sequence is 12 residues long. CDR1 is SQVTM, CDR2 ANQGSEA, per germline. CDR3 bases: TGCAGCGTTCAGGGTGACAATCAGCCCCAGCATTTT. Encoded protein: CSVQGDNQPQHF.

This clone is a singleton in its sample. The CDR3 spells CASSVERGTNYGYTF. As DNA, the CDR3 is TGTGCCAGCAGCGTAGAGCGGGGAACAAACTATGGCTACACCTTC. V gene TRBV9 combines with J gene TRBJ1-2; D gene unclear. Trimming removed 0 bases from V and 2 bases from J, with 11 bases in between. CDR1 is SGDLS and CDR2 is YYNGEE in the germline V gene. The CDR3 is made up of 15 amino acids.

The CDR3 DNA reads TGTGCCAGTAGTATACAGGGGGCGCACGACATTCAGTACTTC. Translated: CASSIQGAHDIQYF. V usage is TRBV19 and J usage is TRBJ2-4; 8 nucleotides align to TRBD1. CDR3 size: 14 residues. Germline trimming cut 2 bases from V and 8 bases from J; bases unmatched to any gene: 5. Per germline, CDR1 LNHDA and CDR2 SQIVND (reference sequence).

The chain employs TRBV5-5 and TRBJ2-7; D possibly corresponds to TRBD2 (5 bases). V shed 4 bases and J shed 3 bases, with 20 bases lying between them. The V gene's germline CDR1 is SGHKS and CDR2 YYEKEE (reference sequence). The CDR3 contains 16 residues. CDR3 loop: CASSGPYAGGSYEQYF. CDR3 DNA: TGTGCCAGCAGCGGACCCTATGCGGGCGGAAGCTACGAGCAGTACTTC.